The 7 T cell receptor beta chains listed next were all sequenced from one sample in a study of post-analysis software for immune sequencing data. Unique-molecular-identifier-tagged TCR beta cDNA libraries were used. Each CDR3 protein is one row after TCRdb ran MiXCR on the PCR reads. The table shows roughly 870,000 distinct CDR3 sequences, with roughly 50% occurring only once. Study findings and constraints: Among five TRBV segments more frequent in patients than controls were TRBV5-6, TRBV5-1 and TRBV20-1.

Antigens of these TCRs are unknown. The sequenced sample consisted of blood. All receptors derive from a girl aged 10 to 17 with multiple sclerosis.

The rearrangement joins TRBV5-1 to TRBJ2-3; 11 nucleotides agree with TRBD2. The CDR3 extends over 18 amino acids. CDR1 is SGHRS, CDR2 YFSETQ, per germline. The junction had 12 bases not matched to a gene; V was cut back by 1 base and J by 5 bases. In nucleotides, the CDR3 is TGCGCCAGCAGCTTGTTGGTAGCGGGAGGGCGGAGTGAAGATACGCAGTATTTT. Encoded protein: CASSLLVAGGRSEDTQYF.

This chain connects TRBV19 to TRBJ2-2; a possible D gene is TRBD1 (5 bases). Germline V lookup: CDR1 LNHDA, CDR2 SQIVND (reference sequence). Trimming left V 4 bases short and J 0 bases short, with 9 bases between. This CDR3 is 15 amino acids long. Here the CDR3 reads CASSNRQSNTGELFF. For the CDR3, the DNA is TGTGCCAGTAGTAATAGACAGTCGAACACCGGGGAGCTGTTTTTT.

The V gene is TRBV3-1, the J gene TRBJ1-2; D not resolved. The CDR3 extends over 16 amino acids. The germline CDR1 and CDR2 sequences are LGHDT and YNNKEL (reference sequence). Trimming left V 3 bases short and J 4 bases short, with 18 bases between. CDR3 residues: CASSQQPGLMTYGYTF. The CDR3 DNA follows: TGTGCCAGCAGCCAGCAACCGGGTCTTATGACCTATGGCTACACCTTC.

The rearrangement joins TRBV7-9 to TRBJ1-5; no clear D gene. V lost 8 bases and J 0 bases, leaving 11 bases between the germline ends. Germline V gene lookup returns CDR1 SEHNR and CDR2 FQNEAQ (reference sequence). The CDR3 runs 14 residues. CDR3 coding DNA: TGTGCCAGCGTCCCCGGGAATAGCAATCAGCCCCAGCATTTT. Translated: CASVPGNSNQPQHF.

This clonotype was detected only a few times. The CDR3 DNA reads TGCAGTGCTAGAGATGGCGGGAGCTCCGAGCAGTACTTC. It yields the protein CSARDGGSSEQYF. V and J are TRBV20-1 and TRBJ2-5, with 7 bases fitting TRBD2. The DNA end lines up better with TRBJ2-7; the J call may be wrong. The CDR3 loop spans 13 amino acids. Germline V gene data show CDR1 as DFQATT and CDR2 as SNEGSKA (reference sequence).

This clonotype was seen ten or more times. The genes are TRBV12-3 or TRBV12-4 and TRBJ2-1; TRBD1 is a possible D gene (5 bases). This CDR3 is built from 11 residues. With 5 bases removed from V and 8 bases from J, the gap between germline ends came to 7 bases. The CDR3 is CASSPRDEQFF. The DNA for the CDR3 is TGTGCCAGCAGTCCCAGGGATGAGCAGTTCTTC.

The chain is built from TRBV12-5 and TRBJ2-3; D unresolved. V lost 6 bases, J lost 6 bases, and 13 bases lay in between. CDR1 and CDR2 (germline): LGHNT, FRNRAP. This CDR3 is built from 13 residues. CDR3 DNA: TGTGCTAGTGGCCCGTATGAAGCCGATACGCAGTATTTT. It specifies CASGPYEADTQYF.